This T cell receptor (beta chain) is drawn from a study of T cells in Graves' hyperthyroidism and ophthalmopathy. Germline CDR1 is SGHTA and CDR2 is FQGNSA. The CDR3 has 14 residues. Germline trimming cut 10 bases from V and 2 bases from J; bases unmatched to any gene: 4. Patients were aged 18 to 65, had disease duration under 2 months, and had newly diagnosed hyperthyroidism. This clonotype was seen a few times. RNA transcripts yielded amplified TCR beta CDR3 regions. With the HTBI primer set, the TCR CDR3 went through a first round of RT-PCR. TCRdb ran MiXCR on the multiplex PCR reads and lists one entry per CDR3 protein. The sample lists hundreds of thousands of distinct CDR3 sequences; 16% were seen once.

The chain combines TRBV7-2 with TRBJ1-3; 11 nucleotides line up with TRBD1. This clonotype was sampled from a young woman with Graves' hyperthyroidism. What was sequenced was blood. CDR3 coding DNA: TGTGCCACCGGACAGGGGGCTCCTGGAAACACCATATATTTT. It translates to CATGQGAPGNTIYF.